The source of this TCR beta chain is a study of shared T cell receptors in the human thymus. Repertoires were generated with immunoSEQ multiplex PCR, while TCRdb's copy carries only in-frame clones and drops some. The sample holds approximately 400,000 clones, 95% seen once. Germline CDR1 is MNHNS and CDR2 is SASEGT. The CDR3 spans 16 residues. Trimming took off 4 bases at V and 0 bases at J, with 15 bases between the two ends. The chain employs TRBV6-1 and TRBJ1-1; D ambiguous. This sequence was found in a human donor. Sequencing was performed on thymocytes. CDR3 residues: CASSGSLQALNTEAFF. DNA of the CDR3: TGTGCCAGCAGTGGTTCCCTCCAGGCATTGAACACTGAAGCTTTCTTT.